This entry lists 5 T cell receptor beta chains sequenced from one sample in a study of vaccination and CD4 T cells after COVID-19. Sequenced with the Oncomine TCR Beta short-read assay was DNA taken from cultured CD4+ T cells. TCRdb called the PCR reads again in MiXCR, with one record for every CDR3 protein. This sample yields tens of thousands of distinct CDR3 sequences, of which 66% are seen a single time; approximately 3.7% belongs to the top ten. Antigen specificity for these receptors is unknown. As for treatment: roughly ten-day PBMC culture with coronavirus spike peptide pools or control peptides (ViraFEST assay). Source material: CD4+ T cells from blood, cultured in vitro. These receptors were collected from a human donor who had recovered from COVID-19.

This sequence joins TRBV20-1 and TRBJ2-7; D is uncertain. CDR3 length: 15 residues. The germline V gene has CDR1 DFQATT and CDR2 SNEGSKA (reference sequence). The V gene lost 0 bases and the J gene lost 0 bases, with 12 bases spanning the gap. CDR3 in amino acids: CSAREQRSSSYEQYF. The CDR3 DNA reads TGCAGTGCTAGAGAACAGCGTTCGAGCTCCTACGAGCAGTACTTC.

The rearrangement links TRBV20-1 to TRBJ2-1; possible D gene TRBD2, 5 bases. The CDR3 is 12 residues long. The V gene lost 6 bases and the J gene lost 3 bases, with 9 bases spanning the gap. Germline V gene sequence: CDR1 DFQATT, CDR2 SNEGSKA (reference sequence). The chain's CDR3 is CSAIRDYNEQFF. In nucleotides, the CDR3 is TGCAGTGCAATCCGGGACTACAATGAGCAGTTCTTC.

The rearrangement links TRBV12-3 or TRBV12-4 to TRBJ1-2; 7 nucleotides line up with TRBD1. Unmatched junction bases numbered 4, after V lost 1 base and J lost 5 bases. The length of the CDR3 is 14 residues. CDR3 loop: CASSLGQGGYGYTF. CDR3 nucleotides: TGTGCCAGCAGTTTAGGACAGGGTGGATATGGCTACACCTTC.

This clonotype has only a few counts. This sequence joins TRBV7-2 and TRBJ2-3; the D gene is possibly TRBD2 (6 bases). V lost 5 bases to trimming and J lost 4 bases, with 16 bases between them. The germline V gene encodes CDR1 SGHTA and CDR2 FQGNSA. The CDR3 runs to 15 residues. CDR3 loop: CASSLARDSADTQYF. CDR3 sequence (DNA): TGTGCCAGCAGCCTCGCTAGGGACTCCGCAGATACGCAGTATTTT.

The V call is TRBV6-1, the J call TRBJ1-5, with D possibly TRBD1 on 5 matching bases. Germline V gene data show CDR1 as MNHNS and CDR2 as SASEGT. Between the trimmed V and J ends, which lost 6 bases and 3 bases, there was a span of 12 bases. The CDR3 covers 14 residues. CDR3 bases: TGTGCCAGCAGAAGGACTGGGGCCAATCAGCCCCAGCATTTT. Encoded protein: CASRRTGANQPQHF.